A selection of T cell receptor beta chains follows, all from one sample in a study of shared clonotypes between healthy human individuals. The assay was immunoSEQ multiplex PCR, and TCRdb's table has in-frame clones only and misses some. This sample carries about 650,000 clones, 95% to 96% of them seen once, and the ten largest clones take 0.09% to 0.13%. Sequencing was done on a sample of naive CD8+ T cells sorted from blood. All receptors come from a woman younger than 45 in good health. Both conserved end residues are part of each CDR3. The order of the fields is J gene, clone size, D gene, V gene, CDR3 protein, CDR3 DNA. D genes are given only for firm matches. Clone size is not always given. Where it is, it says once, few, many or a class for expanded clones.

J: TRBJ2-1; size: NA; D: TRBD2; V: TRBV5-4; CDR3: CASSLGLAGAMNEQFF; DNA: TGTGCCAGCAGCTTGGGCCTAGCGGGAGCTATGAATGAGCAGTTCTTC
J: TRBJ2-2; size: once; D: TRBD1; V: TRBV5-1; CDR3: CASSSGQGASGELFF; DNA: TGCGCCAGCAGCTCAGGACAGGGGGCTTCCGGGGAGCTGTTTTTT
J: TRBJ2-1; size: few; D: TRBD2; V: TRBV29-1; CDR3: CSVLTSGADNEQFF; DNA: TGCAGCGTCCTTACTAGCGGGGCTGACAATGAGCAGTTCTTC
J: TRBJ1-5; size: NA; D: NA; V: TRBV19; CDR3: CASSISHHSNQPQHF; DNA: TGTGCCAGTAGTATCTCACACCATAGCAATCAGCCCCAGCATTTT
J: TRBJ1-1; size: few; D: TRBD1; V: TRBV6-6; CDR3: CASSPGQGSAFF; DNA: TGTGCCAGCAGTCCGGGACAGGGATCGGCTTTCTTT
J: TRBJ1-1; size: NA; D: NA; V: TRBV2; CDR3: CASSAGGLNTEAFF; DNA: TGTGCCAGCAGTGCCGGGGGCTTGAACACTGAAGCTTTCTTT
J: TRBJ1-1; size: NA; D: TRBD1; V: TRBV28; CDR3: CASSYDRVGNTEAFF; DNA: TGTGCCAGCAGTTATGACAGGGTGGGAAACACTGAAGCTTTCTTT
J: TRBJ2-1; size: NA; D: NA; V: TRBV6-1; CDR3: CASSEAAPSYNEQFF; DNA: TGTGCCAGCAGTGAAGCGGCACCTTCCTACAATGAGCAGTTCTTC
J: TRBJ2-3; size: NA; D: NA; V: TRBV2; CDR3: CASSPGVADTQYF; DNA: TGTGCCAGCAGCCCCGGGGTAGCAGATACGCAGTATTTT
J: TRBJ1-1; size: NA; D: NA; V: TRBV6-5; CDR3: CASSAGSQETFF; DNA: TGTGCCAGCAGCGCCGGGTCCCAGGAAACTTTCTTT
J: TRBJ2-7; size: NA; D: TRBD2; V: TRBV6-6; CDR3: CASSYLLAGEGEQYF; DNA: TGTGCCAGCAGTTACTTACTAGCGGGAGAGGGGGAGCAGTACTTC
J: TRBJ1-2; size: NA; D: TRBD1; V: TRBV11-2; CDR3: CASSPAGTGGEANYGYTF; DNA: TGTGCCAGCAGCCCGGCTGGGACAGGGGGCGAAGCTAACTATGGCTACACCTTC
J: TRBJ2-1; size: NA; D: NA; V: TRBV19; CDR3: CASKALFSYNEQFF; DNA: TGTGCCAGTAAGGCCCTATTCTCCTACAATGAGCAGTTCTTC
J: TRBJ2-1; size: NA; D: NA; V: TRBV27; CDR3: CASSLSGLGNEQFF; DNA: TGTGCCAGCAGTTTATCGGGGTTGGGCAATGAGCAGTTCTTC
J: TRBJ2-7; size: NA; D: NA; V: TRBV28; CDR3: CASSFYGENDYEQYF; DNA: TGTGCCAGCAGTTTTTATGGGGAAAATGACTACGAGCAGTACTTC
J: TRBJ1-4; size: NA; D: NA; V: TRBV6-5; CDR3: CASSYSGGAGEKLFF; DNA: TGTGCCAGCAGTTACTCGGGGGGCGCTGGGGAAAAACTGTTTTTT
J: TRBJ2-2; size: NA; D: NA; V: TRBV5-4; CDR3: CASSLLNRDTGELFF; DNA: TGTGCCAGCAGCCTACTTAATCGAGACACCGGGGAGCTGTTTTTT